Listed here are 6 T cell receptor beta chains from one sample, sequenced in a study of metastatic and nonmetastatic thyroid tumors. MiXCR reprocessed the PCR reads for TCRdb. Of roughly 75,000 clones in the sample, around an eighth were seen once. No patient received treatment before thyroid surgery. The sample was tumor tissue. The receptors derive from a female donor with papillary thyroid cancer or a benign thyroid nodule (not recorded which). Some clones in this sample may be carry-over from other donors' samples.

This clone showed up many times. Here the CDR3 DNA reads TGTGCCGATTACCGGGACAGCGGCTACACCTTC. The encoded protein is CADYRDSGYTF. The chain carries TRBV2 and TRBJ1-2, with 7 bases that match TRBD1. Germline CDR1 SNHLY, CDR2 FYNNEI. Trimming removed 11 bases from V and 8 bases from J; junction bases left unmatched: 8. This CDR3 has 11 amino acids. Supplemented by reference TRBV2 and TRBJ1-2, the full variable domain reads EPEVTQTPSHQVTQMGQEVILRCVPISNHLYFYWYRQILGQKVEFLVSFYNNEISEKSEIFDDQFSVERPDGSNFTLKIRSTKLEDSAMYFCADYRDSGYTFGSGTRLTVV.

The sample holds many counts of this clone. The chain recombines TRBV10-1 with TRBJ2-1; 7 nucleotides agree with TRBD2. The ends lost 2 bases at V and 4 bases at J; junction bases unmatched: 8. CDR1 and CDR2 from the germline V gene are WNHNN and SYGVQD (reference sequence). This CDR3 comprises 16 residues. The CDR3 DNA follows: TGCGCCAGCAGTGAGGTTGCGGGAGTGGGGTACAATGAGCAGTTCTTC. Its protein is CASSEVAGVGYNEQFF.

This clone was seen at least ten times. This CDR3 is CASSPLGAGELFF. The CDR3 DNA reads as TGTGCCAGCAGCCCGCTAGGGGCCGGGGAGCTGTTTTTT. V and J are TRBV7-2 and TRBJ2-2; D possibly corresponds to TRBD1 (5 bases). Germline CDR1 and CDR2: SGHTA and FQGNSA. CDR3 length equals 13 residues. V lost 5 bases and J 6 bases, leaving 10 bases between the germline ends.

Many counts were recorded for this clone. The chain is built from TRBV11-1 and TRBJ2-7; either TRBD1 or TRBD2 may supply D (5 bases each). The CDR3 contains 16 residues. The germline V and J ends were trimmed by 5 bases and 2 bases, with 19 bases remaining between them. In germline, CDR1 is SGHAT, CDR2 FQDESV (reference sequence). The CDR3 loop is CASSPRGTFSTYEQYF. CDR3 DNA: TGTGCCAGCAGCCCCCGGGGCACCTTTAGCACCTACGAGCAGTACTTC.

In the case of this clone: The junction shows a germline mismatch at one end, possibly a read error. The chain uses TRBV5-1 and TRBJ2-1, with a weak D call TRBD1 (7 bases). The germline gives CDR1 SGHRS, CDR2 YFSETQ. The CDR3 is 16 residues long. Here the CDR3 reads CASSLGGQRVTDEKFF. In nucleotides, the CDR3 is TGCGCCAGCAGTTTGGGGGGACAGCGGGTAACAGATGAGAAGTTCTTC.

This clone was seen repeatedly, ten times or more. The gene calls are TRBV5-4 and TRBJ2-3; D ambiguous. Germline assignment: CDR1 SGHNT and CDR2 YYREEE (reference sequence). The CDR3 runs to 17 residues. The V end was cut by 1 base, the J end by 2 bases, with 17 bases between. In DNA form, the CDR3 reads TGTGCCAGCAGCTTGAACATGCGGAAACTGGTCACAGATACGCAGTATTTT. Translation: CASSLNMRKLVTDTQYF.